The 12 T cell receptor beta chains presented below share a single source sample, sequenced in a study of monozygotic twins with inflammatory bowel disease (dated by TCRdb to between 2018 and 2020). Library preparation employed 5' RACE. The sample was run on an Illumina HiSeq 2500. After the reads were reprocessed by TCRdb, one entry was made per CDR3 protein sequence, with no DNA. The table kept for this sample lists 440,000 or so distinct CDR3 sequences. 2% to 3% of the sample rests with the top ten. Input material: blood. These receptors came from a human donor with ulcerative colitis or Crohn's disease, or a healthy co-twin of an affected twin (not recorded which).

The chain carries TRBV5-1 and TRBJ2-1. The CDR3 extends over 13 amino acids. Germline loops: CDR1 SGHRS, CDR2 YFSETQ. The CDR3 reads CASSLLYYNEQFF.

J is TRBJ2-1 and V is TRBV4-3; the TCRdb D gene call, TRBD2, has no DNA to confirm it. This CDR3 spans 16 amino acids. Germline V gives CDR1 LGHNA, CDR2 YSLEER. The CDR3 reads CASSQGLAGAYNEQFF.

The chain combines TRBV5-6 with TRBJ2-1. The germline V gene has CDR1 SGHDT and CDR2 YYEEEE. The CDR3 consists of 14 residues. The CDR3 is CASSLGQFYNEQFF.

V is TRBV30 and J is TRBJ1-2. In germline, CDR1 is GTSNPN, CDR2 SVGIG (reference sequence). CDR3 length equals 12 residues. CDR3 protein: CAWRWAGGGYTF. The full variable domain, in which reference TRBV30 and TRBJ1-2 provide the parts outside the CDR3, is SQTIHQWPATLVQPVGSPLSLECTVEGTSNPNLYWYRQAAGRGLQLLFYSVGIGQISSEVPQNLSASRPQDRQFILSSKKLLLSDSGFYLCAWRWAGGGYTFGSGTRLTVV.

The V and J genes are TRBV20-1 and TRBJ2-2; the TRBD1 assignment by TCRdb is unverifiable without DNA. CDR3 size: 16 residues. CDR1 is DFQATT, CDR2 SNEGSKA, per germline (reference sequence). The chain's CDR3 is CSARGPTGPRNGELFF.

V and J are TRBV7-2 and TRBJ2-7. The germline V gene encodes CDR1 SGHTA and CDR2 FQGNSA. The CDR3 loop spans 14 amino acids. CDR3: CASSLTPSMHEQYF.

J is TRBJ2-5 and V is TRBV20-1; as DNA is missing, the TRBD2 call by TCRdb cannot be tested. Germline V gene data show CDR1 as DFQATT and CDR2 as SNEGSKA (reference sequence). The CDR3 length is 14 residues. The CDR3 here is CSGPFSGGPETQYF.

The J gene is TRBJ2-7, the V gene TRBV20-1; absent DNA, TCRdb's TRBD2 call cannot be checked. In germline, CDR1 is DFQATT, CDR2 SNEGSKA (reference sequence). The CDR3 is 13 residues long. CDR3 amino acids: CSALRSGIYEQYF.

V and J are TRBV29-1 and TRBJ2-1; the TRBD1 assignment by TCRdb is unverifiable without DNA. This CDR3 spans 12 amino acids. Germline assignment: CDR1 SQVTM and CDR2 ANQGSEA. The CDR3 protein is CSVYLLDKEQFF.

CDR3 protein: CASIKKGFYEQYF. This chain links TRBV2 with TRBJ2-7; as DNA is missing, the TRBD1 call by TCRdb cannot be tested. The CDR3 is made up of 13 amino acids. Germline V gene lookup returns CDR1 SNHLY and CDR2 FYNNEI.

J is TRBJ2-3 and V is TRBV10-2; absent DNA, TCRdb's TRBD2 call cannot be checked. Germline CDR1 WSHSY, CDR2 SAAADI. CDR3 length: 15 residues. This chain's CDR3 is CASTLLAGLTDTQYF.

V and J are TRBV27 and TRBJ1-1; no DNA is available, so the TRBD1 call from TCRdb remains unchecked. The CDR3 covers 13 residues. Germline-derived CDR1 and CDR2 are MNHEY and SMNVEV (reference sequence). The CDR3: CASSPRVRGEAFF.